A single sample gave rise to the 19 T cell receptor beta chains below, sequenced in a study of blood T cell repertoires in COVID-19. Using immunoSEQ multiplex PCR, the repertoire was profiled, and TCRdb retains in-frame clones only, with some absent. The sample holds around 200,000 clones, about 90% seen once. Input material: PBMCs or T cells enriched from blood (not recorded which). These TCRs come from a man aged 25 to 45 who had recovered from COVID-19.

The CDR3 loop is CASSPPGQTNTGELFF. DNA of the CDR3: TGTGCCAGCTCACCACCGGGACAGACGAACACCGGGGAGCTGTTTTTT. This chain joins TRBV18 and TRBJ2-2; 7 nucleotides match TRBD1. This CDR3 has 16 amino acids. After removal of 0 bases from V and 0 bases from J, the junction contained 1 base not matched to a gene. The germline V gene encodes CDR1 KGHSH and CDR2 LQKENI.

The chain joins TRBV2 to TRBJ1-6; D is unclear. Deletions cut 3 bases from V and 7 bases from J, with 10 bases between. CDR1 SNHLY and CDR2 FYNNEI come from the germline V gene. This CDR3 spans 14 amino acids. The CDR3 DNA follows: TGTGCCAGCAGTGACAGAGGAAAAAATTCACCCCTCCACTTT. As protein: CASSDRGKNSPLHF. The full variable domain, completed using reference TRBV2 and TRBJ1-6, is EPEVTQTPSHQVTQMGQEVILRCVPISNHLYFYWYRQILGQKVEFLVSFYNNEISEKSEIFDDQFSVERPDGSNFTLKIRSTKLEDSAMYFCASSDRGKNSPLHFGNGTRLTVT.

This chain joins TRBV30 and TRBJ1-5; 7 positions match TRBD1. CDR3 length equals 12 residues. Losses at the gene ends were 5 bases for V and 2 bases for J; bases not matched to a gene: 0. The germline V gene has CDR1 GTSNPN and CDR2 SVGIG (reference sequence). CDR3 sequence (DNA): TGTGCCTGGGACAGGGGCAATCAGCCCCAGCATTTT. Translated, it gives CAWDRGNQPQHF.

V and J are TRBV7-9 and TRBJ2-3, with TRBD1 matching over 7 bases. V was clipped by 5 bases and J by 3 bases; unmatched bases: 11. The CDR3 length is 16 residues. Germline V gene lookup returns CDR1 SEHNR and CDR2 FQNEAQ (reference sequence). The CDR3 loop is CASSPQQGFSTDTQYF. As DNA, the CDR3 is TGTGCCAGCAGCCCGCAACAGGGGTTCAGTACAGATACGCAGTATTTT.

CDR3: CASSLAPTGSNQPQHF. The CDR3 DNA is TGCGCCAGCAGCTTGGCACCGACAGGGAGCAATCAGCCCCAGCATTTT. The V gene is TRBV5-1, the J gene TRBJ1-5, with TRBD1 matching 7 bases. The germline V gene has CDR1 SGHRS and CDR2 YFSETQ. The CDR3 length is 16 residues. The ends lost 0 bases at V and 1 base at J; junction bases unmatched: 4.

The chain employs TRBV30 and TRBJ1-5, with 10 bases aligning to TRBD1. The CDR3 has 16 residues. V trimming: 1 base; J trimming: 6 bases; junction bases outside the gene matches: 9. Per germline, CDR1 GTSNPN and CDR2 SVGIG (reference sequence). The CDR3, as DNA: TGTGCCTGGAGTGCTCGAGACAGGGGGCATAGTCAGCCCCAGCATTTT. It codes for CAWSARDRGHSQPQHF.

Points on this clone: Distinct nucleotide sequences in the sample also encode this CDR3. The chain uses TRBV18 and TRBJ2-5; no firm D call. CDR3 length: 11 residues. The germline CDR1 and CDR2 sequences are KGHSH and LQKENI. V was trimmed by 6 bases and J by 1 base, leaving 3 bases between them. The CDR3 DNA is TGTGCCAGCTCTCTCCAAGAGACCCAGTACTTC. This translates into CASSLQETQYF.

Only one count was recorded for this clone. The DNA of the CDR3 is TGTGCCAGCAGTGACAGCTACAATGAGCAGTTCTTC. As protein: CASSDSYNEQFF. The gene calls are TRBV6-1 and TRBJ2-1, with D uncertain. Germline CDR1 is MNHNS and CDR2 is SASEGT. V lost 3 bases, J lost 3 bases, and 3 bases lay in between. The CDR3 totals 12 residues.

The chain employs TRBV4-1 and TRBJ1-4; D possibly corresponds to TRBD1 (5 bases). CDR1 is MGHRA, CDR2 YSYEKL, per germline. The CDR3 has 13 residues. The ends were cut back, 1 base at V and 5 bases at J, with 5 bases in the middle. In DNA, the CDR3 is TGCGCCAGCAGCCAAGGACAGAATGAAAAACTGTTTTTT. Protein product: CASSQGQNEKLFF.

J is TRBJ2-3 and V is TRBV2; TRBD1 matches at 10 bases. With V trimmed by 4 bases and J by 5 bases, 9 bases remained unmatched. This CDR3 region has 16 residues. The germline CDR1 and CDR2 sequences are SNHLY and FYNNEI. CDR3 sequence (DNA): TGTGCCAGCAGTGGGACGACAGGGGGCATTGGAGATACGCAGTATTTT. Its protein is CASSGTTGGIGDTQYF.

This chain links TRBV9 with TRBJ2-3; possibly TRBD1 for D (6 bases). The CDR3 extends over 16 amino acids. V was shortened by 6 bases and J by 1 base, with 18 bases between the two germline ends. Germline V gives CDR1 SGDLS, CDR2 YYNGEE. This CDR3 reads CASTKGKTGGTDTQYF. DNA for the CDR3: TGTGCCAGCACCAAGGGGAAGACAGGAGGCACAGATACGCAGTATTTT. The full variable domain, in which reference TRBV9 and TRBJ2-3 provide the parts outside the CDR3, is DSGVTQTPKHLITATGQRVTLRCSPRSGDLSVYWYQQSLDQGLQFLIQYYNGEERAKGNILERFSAQQFPDLHSELNLSSLELGDSALYFCASTKGKTGGTDTQYFGPGTRLTVL.

The chain combines TRBV24-1 with TRBJ2-7; D is possibly TRBD1 (6 bases). The germline V gene has CDR1 KGHDR and CDR2 SFDVKD. V lost 4 bases, J lost 1 base, and 10 bases lay in between. The CDR3 consists of 14 residues. The CDR3 protein is CATSEHGQSYEQYF. In DNA, the CDR3 is TGTGCCACCAGTGAACACGGACAGTCCTACGAGCAGTACTTC.

The V gene is TRBV2, the J gene TRBJ1-5, with TRBD1 identical over 8 bases. The J segment lost 5 bases and the V segment lost 0 bases, leaving 3 bases of the junction unmatched. CDR1 is SNHLY, CDR2 FYNNEI, per germline. The CDR3 has 15 amino acids. The chain's CDR3 is CASSEADRVYQPQHF. CDR3 sequence (DNA): TGTGCCAGCAGTGAAGCGGACAGGGTGTATCAGCCCCAGCATTTT.

This chain uses TRBV7-2 with TRBJ1-5, with 7 bases matching TRBD1. The CDR3 length is 15 residues. Per the germline V gene, CDR1 is SGHTA and CDR2 is FQGNSA. V lost 5 bases to trimming and J lost 1 base; unmatched junction nucleotides: 5. CDR3 amino acids: CASSPQTGSNQPQHF. CDR3 bases: TGTGCCAGCAGCCCGCAGACAGGGAGCAATCAGCCCCAGCATTTT.

The rearrangement links TRBV5-1 to TRBJ1-5, with 7 bases that match TRBD1. CDR1 and CDR2 (germline): SGHRS, YFSETQ. Trimming took 5 bases from V and 3 from J; bases not matched to a gene: 5. This CDR3 comprises 14 residues. CDR3 residues: CASSSGQDNQPQHF. CDR3 in DNA: TGCGCCAGCAGTTCCGGACAGGACAATCAGCCCCAGCATTTT.

CDR3 protein: CSVLGLAAEETQYF. As DNA, the CDR3 is TGCAGCGTTCTGGGACTAGCGGCCGAAGAGACCCAGTACTTC. The V gene is TRBV29-1, the J gene TRBJ2-5, with 11 bases fitting TRBD2. In germline, CDR1 is SQVTM, CDR2 ANQGSEA. The CDR3 is made up of 14 amino acids. V shed 5 bases, J shed 3 bases, and the junction held 5 bases outside the gene matches.

The chain employs TRBV27 and TRBJ1-1, with D possibly matching TRBD1 (5 bases). The CDR3 runs 14 residues. Germline V gene sequence: CDR1 MNHEY, CDR2 SMNVEV (reference sequence). V shed 2 bases and J shed 4 bases, with 11 bases lying between them. In nucleotides, the CDR3 is TGTGCCAGCAGTTTAAGGGGATTGGGCACTGAAGCTTTCTTT. Its translation: CASSLRGLGTEAFF.

The chain is built from TRBV10-3 and TRBJ2-3, with 11 bases fitting TRBD2. The CDR3 is 13 residues long. Germline CDR1 reads ENHRY; CDR2 reads SYGVKD. The ends lost 11 bases at V and 3 bases at J; junction bases unmatched: 4. The CDR3 protein is CAFRTSGTDTQYF. The CDR3, as DNA: TGTGCCTTCCGGACTAGCGGGACAGATACGCAGTATTTT.

This chain joins TRBV24-1 and TRBJ2-3; TRBD1 aligns across 7 bases. V was pared by 6 bases and J by 0 bases, with 2 bases of the junction left unmatched. Germline CDR1 KGHDR, CDR2 SFDVKD. The CDR3 contains 14 residues. CDR3 sequence reads: CATSMGQSTDTQYF. For the CDR3, the DNA is TGTGCCACCAGTATGGGACAGAGCACAGATACGCAGTATTTT.